This TCR beta chain was retrieved from a study of Ad26.COV2.S vaccination and SARS-CoV-2 variants. Study in general: Donor had been placed in the Ad26.COV2.S arm of the COV1001 trial.

As to this clone: The antigen is unknown.

Overall study findings and caveats: Possible underestimation of total T cell responses by the TCR breadth and depth analyses was noted.

Treatment noted: some 20 received Ad26.COV2.S at low or high dose, single or two shots; roughly 5 received placebo; per-sample allocation not given. It was on day 63 after the first vaccine or placebo injection that samples were taken. V was cut by 5 bases and J by 6 bases, with 13 bases left in between. Germline V gene sequence: CDR1 MNHEY, CDR2 SMNVEV (reference sequence). The CDR3 is 13 residues long. The assay was immunoSEQ multiplex PCR, and TCRdb's table has in-frame clones only and misses some. The sample has roughly 250,000 clones; around 88% are singletons. This TCR came from a person aged 18 to 65 who received the Ad26.COV2.S COVID-19 vaccine or a placebo. V and J are TRBV27 and TRBJ1-2, with D hard to call. The starting material was peripheral blood, obtained in a trial of Ad26.COV2.S vaccine versus placebo. This CDR3 is CASSITRANGYTF. CDR3 nucleotide sequence: TGTGCCAGCAGTATCACCCGAGCTAATGGCTACACCTTC.